This T cell receptor (beta chain) originates from a study of regulatory T cells in long-lasting Graves disease. Study context: Graves' patients with a new diagnosis had received antithyroid drugs under 3 months.

This clonotype has a count of ten or more. Time point in this sample: newly diagnosed GD, antithyroid drugs for less than 3 months. Construction of the TCR library relied on RNA isolated from PBMCs. Arm-PCR of CDR3 regions with iRepertoire HTBI primers generated TCR beta libraries. One entry per CDR3 protein results from TCRdb running MiXCR on the multiplex PCR reads. The sample has roughly 320,000 distinct CDR3 sequences, around 17% seen once; the top ten hold just under 30%. The same specimen was also included in a second study, on T cells in Graves' hyperthyroidism and ophthalmopathy. That report adds: Ophthalmopathy was identified by the model a median around 6 months ahead of onset.

This clonotype was sampled from a middle-aged man with Graves disease. The sequences come from peripheral blood mononuclear cells (PBMCs), collected at new diagnosis, from a patient treated with antithyroid drugs.

The CDR3 DNA reads as TGTGCCTGGAGTGTACCGGCAGGGTTTATAAATTCACCCCTCCACTTT. It yields the protein CAWSVPAGFINSPLHF. The gene calls are TRBV30 and TRBJ1-6, with D perhaps matching TRBD1 (5 bases). Between the trimmed V and J ends, which lost 0 bases and 7 bases, there was a span of 16 bases. From germline, CDR1 is GTSNPN and CDR2 SVGIG (reference sequence). The CDR3 is 16 amino acids.